This T cell receptor (beta chain) was documented in a study of cytomegalovirus exposure and HLA in healthy donors. The CDR3 has 16 amino acids. CDR1 is SNHLY, CDR2 FYNNEI, per germline. Germline trimming cut 6 bases from V and 5 bases from J; bases unmatched to any gene: 14. The count of this clone is one. With 60 Vbeta and 13 Jbeta primers, the PCR was carried out. Libraries were prepared by immunoSEQ multiplex PCR; TCRdb keeps only in-frame clonotypes and omits some of them. The sample consists of 35,000 to 40,000 clones, roughly 74% of them appearing once. J is TRBJ2-7 and V is TRBV2; 9 positions match TRBD2. This TCR was sampled from a young man in good health and CMV-seronegative. The specimen sequenced was PBMCs. The CDR3 DNA is TGTGCCAGCAGGAGGCGGGAGGGTGAGGGCCCGAACGAGCAGTACTTC. As protein: CASRRREGEGPNEQYF. Drawing the rest from reference TRBV2 and TRBJ2-7, the complete variable domain is EPEVTQTPSHQVTQMGQEVILRCVPISNHLYFYWYRQILGQKVEFLVSFYNNEISEKSEIFDDQFSVERPDGSNFTLKIRSTKLEDSAMYFCASRRREGEGPNEQYFGPGTRLTVT.